The 25 T cell receptor beta chains below all came from one sample that was sequenced in a study of CD8 T cells in Susac syndrome (dated by TCRdb to the late 2010s). Library construction relied on the immunoSEQ multiplex PCR assay. RNA was extracted using the RNeasy kit, and roughly 0.45 to 1 ug of the RNA was reverse transcribed with random hexamers. The raw public data were reprocessed by TCRdb itself: fastp quality trimming at Q25, MiXCR clonotype calling, in-frame beta chains only. Rows with a matching CDR3 protein are joined into one entry that keeps the most common DNA and genes. Across this sample there are about 400,000 distinct CDR3 sequences, with 85% to 90% seen only once. Around 0.12% of the sample is in the top ten clones. Sequencing used CD8+ T cells from PBMCs. These receptors were collected from a human donor with multiple sclerosis.

This clonotype was found once. Here the CDR3 reads CSARLTQTQYF. The CDR3 region has the DNA TGCAGTGCTAGATTAACGCAGACCCAGTACTTC. This chain connects TRBV20-1 to TRBJ2-5; no clear D gene. Trimming took 2 bases from V and 6 from J, leaving 7 bases between them. Germline CDR1 DFQATT, CDR2 SNEGSKA (reference sequence). The CDR3 covers 11 residues.

The J gene is TRBJ1-1, the V gene TRBV4-1; D gene unclear. This CDR3 has 15 amino acids. Germline values: CDR1 MGHRA, CDR2 YSYEKL. The germline V and J ends were trimmed by 0 bases and 2 bases, with 10 bases remaining between them. DNA of the CDR3: TGCGCCAGCAGCCAAGATCTGAGGCCCAACACTGAAGCTTTCTTT. Protein product: CASSQDLRPNTEAFF.

The chain uses TRBV6-1 and TRBJ1-5; D unclear. Germline V CDR1 and CDR2: MNHNS, SASEGT. The CDR3 covers 15 residues. Trimming took off 1 base at V and 4 bases at J, with 11 bases between the two ends. The CDR3 is CASSEVGSSNQPQHF. CDR3 nucleotides: TGTGCCAGCAGTGAAGTTGGCAGTTCAAATCAGCCCCAGCATTTT.

This clonotype turned up a few times. The J gene is TRBJ2-7, the V gene TRBV12-3 or TRBV12-4; no clear D. V was trimmed by 2 bases and J by 4 bases, leaving 6 bases between them. CDR3 length: 12 residues. The CDR3 region is CASSLSEYEQYF. CDR3 in DNA: TGTGCCAGCAGTTTATCAGAGTACGAGCAGTACTTC.

This clonotype was counted a few times. The V gene is TRBV30, the J gene TRBJ1-5; tentative D call: TRBD1 (5 bases). The CDR3 extends over 15 amino acids. Germline CDR1 is GTSNPN and CDR2 is SVGIG (reference sequence). The germline V and J ends were trimmed by 0 bases and 4 bases, with 13 bases remaining between them. The DNA for the CDR3 is TGTGCCTGGAGTGTGAGGGGAGAGGGGAATCAGCCCCAGCATTTT. This encodes CAWSVRGEGNQPQHF.

In DNA form, the CDR3 reads TGTGCCAGCAGTTCCCTTGAGAATCTCTACGAGCAGTACTTC. As protein: CASSSLENLYEQYF. The chain recombines TRBV27 with TRBJ2-7; D not certain. The germline V gene has CDR1 MNHEY and CDR2 SMNVEV (reference sequence). V lost 4 bases and J lost 3, with 13 bases in between. The CDR3 sequence is 14 residues long.

The chain recombines TRBV27 with TRBJ1-2; TRBD1 matches at 9 bases. J lost 6 bases, V lost 7 bases, and 6 bases had no gene match. Germline loops: CDR1 MNHEY, CDR2 SMNVEV (reference sequence). This CDR3 region has 13 residues. CDR3 region: CASTLGTGHGYTF. The CDR3 DNA is TGTGCCAGCACCTTAGGGACAGGGCATGGCTACACCTTC.

The chain links TRBV5-1 to TRBJ2-2; TRBD2 matches 10 bases. This CDR3 spans 16 amino acids. V shed 0 bases, J shed 6 bases, and the junction held 5 bases outside the gene matches. The V gene's germline CDR1 is SGHRS and CDR2 YFSETQ. The CDR3 sequence: CASSLALAGEAGELFF. The DNA of the CDR3 is TGCGCCAGCAGCTTGGCCCTAGCGGGAGAAGCCGGGGAGCTGTTTTTT.

V gene TRBV6-2 or TRBV6-3 combines with J gene TRBJ2-7; the match to TRBD1 covers 7 bases. CDR1 MNHEY and CDR2 SVGEGT come from the germline V gene. The V gene end was trimmed by 4 bases and the J gene end by 2 bases; junction bases not matched to a gene: 11. The CDR3 is 16 residues long. For the CDR3, the DNA is TGTGCCAGCAGTTCAGACCGGGACAGAAAAACCTACGAGCAGTACTTC. The encoded protein is CASSSDRDRKTYEQYF.

The J gene is TRBJ2-1, the V gene TRBV27, with 9 bases lining up with TRBD2. V trimming: 3 bases; J trimming: 6 bases; junction bases outside the gene matches: 3. Looked up from germline, CDR1 is MNHEY and CDR2 is SMNVEV (reference sequence). This CDR3 is 14 amino acids long. CDR3 in amino acids: CASSLRGGGNEQFF. CDR3 bases: TGTGCCAGCAGTTTGCGGGGGGGTGGCAATGAGCAGTTCTTC.

The V gene is TRBV14, the J gene TRBJ2-3, with D hard to call. CDR3 size: 13 residues. Trimming took off 0 bases at V and 5 bases at J, with 6 bases between the two ends. Germline CDR1 reads SGHDN; CDR2 reads FVKESK. CDR3 sequence reads: CASSQDLLDTQYF. CDR3 coding DNA: TGTGCCAGCAGCCAAGATCTGCTAGATACGCAGTATTTT. Full variable domain (missing parts from reference TRBV14 and TRBJ2-3): EAGVTQFPSHSVIEKGQTVTLRCDPISGHDNLYWYRRVMGKEIKFLLHFVKESKQDESGMPNNRFLAERTGGTYSTLKVQPAELEDSGVYFCASSQDLLDTQYFGPGTRLTVL.

This CDR3 reads CASSQGQGDVETQYF. CDR3 bases: TGCGCCAGCAGCCAGGGACAGGGGGATGTCGAGACCCAGTACTTC. The chain joins TRBV4-1 to TRBJ2-5; TRBD1 matches at 11 bases. The J segment lost 5 bases and the V segment lost 3 bases, leaving 5 bases of the junction unmatched. Germline V CDR1 and CDR2: MGHRA, YSYEKL. The CDR3 runs 15 residues.

This clonotype was detected only a few times. The chain links TRBV28 to TRBJ1-5, with TRBD1 as a possible D gene (6 bases). This CDR3 contains 14 residues. The germline V and J ends were trimmed by 5 bases and 3 bases, with 11 bases remaining between them. Germline CDR1 is MDHEN and CDR2 is SYDVKM. CDR3 sequence: CASSQTGYNQPQHF. The CDR3 DNA follows: TGTGCCAGCAGTCAGACAGGATACAATCAGCCCCAGCATTTT.

The chain carries TRBV5-1 and TRBJ2-7, with D perhaps matching TRBD1 or TRBD2 (6 bases each). The CDR3 length is 13 residues. Deletions cut 2 bases from V and 7 bases from J, with 13 bases between. Germline CDR1 SGHRS, CDR2 YFSETQ. The CDR3 protein is CASSFPGEEEQYF. In nucleotides, the CDR3 is TGCGCCAGCAGCTTTCCAGGGGAGGAAGAGCAGTACTTC. Using reference TRBV5-1 and TRBJ2-7 for the parts outside the CDR3, the full variable domain is KAGVTQTPRYLIKTRGQQVTLSCSPISGHRSVSWYQQTPGQGLQFLFEYFSETQRNKGNFPGRFSGRQFSNSRSEMNVSTLELGDSALYLCASSFPGEEEQYFGPGTRLTVT.

This clonotype was observed a single time. The rearrangement uses TRBV6-4 and TRBJ2-1; 8 bases fit TRBD1. The germline V gene encodes CDR1 MRHNA and CDR2 SNTAGT. The CDR3 contains 16 residues. The V segment lost 2 bases and the J segment 8 bases; nucleotides outside the gene matches: 11. The CDR3 sequence is CASSDNPRTGTYEQFF. In nucleotides, the CDR3 is TGTGCCAGCAGTGACAACCCCAGGACAGGGACTTATGAGCAGTTCTTC.

The rearrangement uses TRBV20-1 and TRBJ1-1; a possible D gene is TRBD1 (5 bases). The V gene lost 1 base and the J gene lost 0 bases, with 9 bases spanning the gap. Germline V gene data show CDR1 as DFQATT and CDR2 as SNEGSKA (reference sequence). The CDR3 loop spans 14 amino acids. The CDR3 region is CSARVGVMNTEAFF. CDR3 sequence (DNA): TGCAGTGCTAGAGTGGGGGTGATGAACACTGAAGCTTTCTTT.

The V and J genes are TRBV27 and TRBJ1-2; 7 nucleotides agree with TRBD1. The CDR3 totals 14 residues. Germline V gives CDR1 MNHEY, CDR2 SMNVEV (reference sequence). Trimming removed 7 bases from V and 7 bases from J; junction bases left unmatched: 12. The CDR3 coding sequence is TGTGCCAGCAAGACAGGGCCGGAACCGCTTGGCTACACCTTC. Translated, it gives CASKTGPEPLGYTF.

The gene calls are TRBV7-3 and TRBJ1-3; tentative D call: TRBD1 (6 bases). This CDR3 has 15 residues. Germline assignment: CDR1 SGHTA and CDR2 FQGTGA. Trimming took off 6 bases at V and 0 bases at J, with 12 bases between the two ends. CDR3 in amino acids: CASRDRFYSGNTIYF. The CDR3 bases are TGTGCCAGCAGAGACAGGTTCTACTCTGGAAACACCATATATTTT. Using reference TRBV7-3 and TRBJ1-3 for the parts outside the CDR3, the full variable domain is GAGVSQTPSNKVTEKGKYVELRCDPISGHTALYWYRQSLGQGPEFLIYFQGTGAADDSGLPNDRFFAVRPEGSVSTLKIQRTERGDSAVYLCASRDRFYSGNTIYFGEGSWLTVV.

The chain is built from TRBV6-1 and TRBJ1-1; 9 bases line up with TRBD1. This CDR3 has 17 amino acids. The junction had 18 bases not matched to a gene; V was cut back by 8 bases and J by 5 bases. Germline V gives CDR1 MNHNS, CDR2 SASEGT. The CDR3 is CASHSINPGQGRTEAFF. The CDR3 DNA reads TGTGCCAGCCACTCCATTAACCCGGGACAGGGTCGGACTGAAGCTTTCTTT.

V is TRBV6-5 and J is TRBJ1-1; D call uncertain. The CDR3 extends over 14 amino acids. Germline lookup yields CDR1 MNHEY and CDR2 SVGAGI. The V end was cut by 2 bases, the J end by 0 bases, with 7 bases between. Here the CDR3 reads CASSYGDLNTEAFF. Here the CDR3 DNA reads TGTGCCAGCAGTTACGGGGATTTGAACACTGAAGCTTTCTTT.

This chain uses TRBV19 with TRBJ1-1; D not resolved. The CDR3 is 15 amino acids. The ends were cut back, 3 bases at V and 0 bases at J, with 11 bases in the middle. The germline V gene has CDR1 LNHDA and CDR2 SQIVND (reference sequence). The CDR3 DNA sequence: TGTGCCAGTAGTATGACGGTAATCGTGAACACTGAAGCTTTCTTT. Its protein is CASSMTVIVNTEAFF.

This sequence joins TRBV2 and TRBJ2-5; either TRBD1 or TRBD2 may supply D (5 bases each). V lost 6 bases to trimming and J lost 7 bases, with 15 bases between them. Germline V CDR1 and CDR2: SNHLY, FYNNEI. This CDR3 is 13 amino acids long. This CDR3 is CASSLVRGGTQYF. In DNA form, the CDR3 reads TGTGCCAGCAGCCTTGTACGGGGCGGGACCCAGTACTTC.

V and J are TRBV6-1 and TRBJ2-4; D possibly corresponds to TRBD2 (6 bases). The CDR3 is 16 amino acids. The V and J ends lost 8 bases and 0 bases respectively, with 17 bases between them. Germline V gene sequence: CDR1 MNHNS, CDR2 SASEGT. CDR3 in DNA: TGTGCCAGCTCATTCGACGGGAGACTAGCCAAAAACATTCAGTACTTC. As protein: CASSFDGRLAKNIQYF.

The CDR3 is CASSLSGAYMNTEAFF. The CDR3 nucleotides are TGTGCCAGCAGTTTATCGGGGGCCTATATGAACACTGAAGCTTTCTTT. The chain recombines TRBV27 with TRBJ1-1, with D possibly TRBD1 on 6 matching bases. Germline V gene lookup returns CDR1 MNHEY and CDR2 SMNVEV (reference sequence). V was trimmed by 0 bases and J by 0 bases, leaving 11 bases between them. The CDR3 has 16 amino acids.

A note on this clonotype: Germline and junction disagree at one end, which may indicate a read error. The chain combines TRBV11-1 with TRBJ1-1; D not certain. The germline CDR1 and CDR2 sequences are SGHAT and FQDESV (reference sequence). The CDR3 sequence is 14 residues long. CDR3 region: CASTLDAGNTEAFF. Written as DNA, the CDR3 is TGTGCCAGCACCTTAGATGCAGGGAACACTGAAGCTTTCTTT.